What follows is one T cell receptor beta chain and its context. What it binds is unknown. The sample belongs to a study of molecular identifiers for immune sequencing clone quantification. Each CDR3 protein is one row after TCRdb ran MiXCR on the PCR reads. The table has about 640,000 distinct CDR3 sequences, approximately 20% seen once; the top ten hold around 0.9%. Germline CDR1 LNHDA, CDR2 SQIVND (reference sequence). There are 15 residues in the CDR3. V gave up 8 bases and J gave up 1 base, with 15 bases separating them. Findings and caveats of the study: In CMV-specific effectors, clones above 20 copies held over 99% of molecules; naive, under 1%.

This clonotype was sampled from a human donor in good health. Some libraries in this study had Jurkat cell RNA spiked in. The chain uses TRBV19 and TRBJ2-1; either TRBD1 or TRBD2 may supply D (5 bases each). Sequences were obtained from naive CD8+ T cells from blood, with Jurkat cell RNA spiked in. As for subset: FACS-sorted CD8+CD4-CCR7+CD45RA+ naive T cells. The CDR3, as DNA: TGTGCCAGTTCCGGGACGAAGACGTCCTACAATGAGCAGTTCTTC. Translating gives CASSGTKTSYNEQFF. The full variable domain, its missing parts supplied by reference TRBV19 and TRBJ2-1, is DGGITQSPKYLFRKEGQNVTLSCEQNLNHDAMYWYRQDPGQGLRLIYYSQIVNDFQKGDIAEGYSVSREKKESFPLTVTSAQKNPTAFYLCASSGTKTSYNEQFFGPGTRLTVL.